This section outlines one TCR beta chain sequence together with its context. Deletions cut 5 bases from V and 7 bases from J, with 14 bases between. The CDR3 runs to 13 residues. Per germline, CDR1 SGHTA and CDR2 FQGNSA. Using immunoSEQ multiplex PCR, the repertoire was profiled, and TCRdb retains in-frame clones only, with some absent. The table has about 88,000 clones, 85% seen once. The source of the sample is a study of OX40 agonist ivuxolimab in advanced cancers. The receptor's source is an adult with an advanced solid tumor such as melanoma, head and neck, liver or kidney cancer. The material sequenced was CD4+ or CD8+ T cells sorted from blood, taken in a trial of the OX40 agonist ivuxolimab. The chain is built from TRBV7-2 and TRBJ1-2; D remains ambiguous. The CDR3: CASSPHATGGYTF. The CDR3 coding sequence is TGTGCCAGCAGCCCCCACGCTACGGGTGGCTACACCTTC.